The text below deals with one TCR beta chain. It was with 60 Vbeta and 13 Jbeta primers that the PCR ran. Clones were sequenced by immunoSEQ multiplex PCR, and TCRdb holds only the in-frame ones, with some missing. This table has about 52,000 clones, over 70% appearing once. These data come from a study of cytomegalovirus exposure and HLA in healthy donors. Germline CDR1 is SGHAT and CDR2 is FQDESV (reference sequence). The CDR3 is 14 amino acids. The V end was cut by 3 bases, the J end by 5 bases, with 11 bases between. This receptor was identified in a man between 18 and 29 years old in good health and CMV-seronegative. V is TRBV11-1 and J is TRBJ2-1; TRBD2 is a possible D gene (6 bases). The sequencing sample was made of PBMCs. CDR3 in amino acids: CASSFERRDNEQFF. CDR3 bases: TGTGCCAGCAGCTTCGAGCGGAGGGACAATGAGCAGTTCTTC.